Listed below are T cell receptor beta chains from one sample, sequenced in a study of blood T cell repertoires in COVID-19. Sequencing used immunoSEQ multiplex PCR; TCRdb keeps in-frame clones, though not all of them. This table holds 200,000 to 250,000 clones, about 90% found once. The sequenced sample consisted of PBMCs or T cells enriched from blood (not recorded which). The receptor source for this set is a woman in her fifties or sixties in a cohort exposed to, infected with or recovered from COVID-19 (not recorded which). Each CDR3 is given with its conserved first and last residue. Each record gives: clone size, J gene, V gene, CDR3 length, D gene, CDR3 DNA, CDR3 protein. The D gene is left open where the match is weak. Clone size appears in some rows only: once, few, many, or a class for an expanded clone.

size: -
J: TRBJ2-5
V: TRBV10-1
length: 17
D: TRBD2
DNA: TGCGCCAGCAGTGAGAGGACTAGCGGGGGGGCCAGAGAGACCCAGTACTTC
CDR3: CASSERTSGGARETQYF

size: -
J: TRBJ1-2
V: TRBV10-1
length: 12
D: -
DNA: TGCGCCAGCAGTGAGTCAACTGGGCCCTACGCGTTC
CDR3: CASSESTGPYAF

size: -
J: TRBJ2-5
V: TRBV5-4
length: 11
D: -
DNA: TGTGCCAGCAGCTTGGAAACTACCCAGTACTTC
CDR3: CASSLETTQYF

size: -
J: TRBJ2-3
V: TRBV11-2
length: 15
D: TRBD1
DNA: TGTGCCAGCAGTGACAGGGCTCTTGGCACAGATACGCAGTATTTT
CDR3: CASSDRALGTDTQYF

size: -
J: TRBJ2-1
V: TRBV7-2
length: 15
D: -
DNA: TGTGCCAGCAGCCCTACTTTCGGGAATTACAATGAGCAGTTCTTC
CDR3: CASSPTFGNYNEQFF

size: -
J: TRBJ2-7
V: TRBV3-1/TRBV3-2
length: 15
D: TRBD2
DNA: TGTGCCAGCAGCCAAGAGTGGGGACTATTGTACGAGCAGTACTTC
CDR3: CASSQEWGLLYEQYF

size: -
J: TRBJ1-3
V: TRBV4-3
length: 15
D: -
DNA: TGCGCCAGCAGCCAAGATCGGAGAGCTAGCGACACCATATATTTT
CDR3: CASSQDRRASDTIYF

size: few
J: TRBJ2-1
V: TRBV18
length: 14
D: -
DNA: TGTGCCAGCTCACCATCCTACTCCTACAATGAGCAGTTCTTC
CDR3: CASSPSYSYNEQFF

size: once
J: TRBJ1-4
V: TRBV5-5
length: 16
D: TRBD1
DNA: TGTGCCAGCAGCGCCGGGACAGTCCTTACTAATGAAAAACTGTTTTTT
CDR3: CASSAGTVLTNEKLFF

size: -
J: TRBJ2-7
V: TRBV5-1
length: 15
D: -
DNA: TGCGCCAGCAGCTTACGGAGCGTAGGCTCCTACGAGCAGTACTTC
CDR3: CASSLRSVGSYEQYF

size: -
J: TRBJ2-5
V: TRBV5-5
length: 14
D: TRBD1
DNA: TGTGCCAGCAGCTTACAGGGGGTGGTAGAGACCCAGTACTTC
CDR3: CASSLQGVVETQYF

size: -
J: TRBJ2-5
V: TRBV5-5
length: 13
D: -
DNA: TGTGCCAGCAGCTATACGGGGGAAGAGACCCAGTACTTC
CDR3: CASSYTGEETQYF

size: once
J: TRBJ1-1
V: TRBV7-3
length: 16
D: -
DNA: TGTGCCAGCAGCTTAAGGGGTGGGGGCACGAACACTGAAGCTTTCTTT
CDR3: CASSLRGGGTNTEAFF

size: -
J: TRBJ2-3
V: TRBV9
length: 15
D: -
DNA: TGTGCCAGCAGCGTAGTCCCGAGTCGGACAGATACGCAGTATTTT
CDR3: CASSVVPSRTDTQYF

size: once
J: TRBJ1-2
V: TRBV28
length: 13
D: -
DNA: TGTGCCAGCTCGTTAGAGGCGAACTATGGCTACACCTTC
CDR3: CASSLEANYGYTF

size: -
J: TRBJ1-2
V: TRBV6-2/TRBV6-3
length: 15
D: -
DNA: TGTGCCAGCAGCGCCCGGCAGACAGCTAACTATGGCTACACCTTC
CDR3: CASSARQTANYGYTF

size: -
J: TRBJ1-5
V: TRBV28
length: 15
D: -
DNA: TGTGCCAGCAGAATCCGGGGATCTAGCAATCAGCCCCAGCATTTT
CDR3: CASRIRGSSNQPQHF

size: -
J: TRBJ2-5
V: TRBV7-2
length: 11
D: -
DNA: TGTGCCAGCAGCTTACTAGAGACCCAGTACTTC
CDR3: CASSLLETQYF

size: -
J: TRBJ1-2
V: TRBV3-1/TRBV3-2
length: 13
D: TRBD1
DNA: TGTGCCAGCAGCCCAGGGACGACAGGGGCCGGCACCTTC
CDR3: CASSPGTTGAGTF

size: -
J: TRBJ2-3
V: TRBV6-5
length: 14
D: TRBD2
DNA: TGTGCCAGCAGACTAGCGGAGAGCACAGATACGCAGTATTTT
CDR3: CASRLAESTDTQYF

size: -
J: TRBJ2-7
V: TRBV9
length: 13
D: -
DNA: TGTGCCAGCAGCCCACGGGTGTCCTACGAGCAGTACTTC
CDR3: CASSPRVSYEQYF

size: few
J: TRBJ1-1
V: TRBV7-3
length: 13
D: -
DNA: TGTGCCAGCAGCCAAGACAGGAACACTGAAGCTTTCTTT
CDR3: CASSQDRNTEAFF

size: -
J: TRBJ1-2
V: TRBV7-7
length: 17
D: -
DNA: TGTGCTAGCAGCTTAAATGGGCAGGCATTCTCCCGCTATGGCTACACCTTC
CDR3: CASSLNGQAFSRYGYTF

size: -
J: TRBJ2-3
V: TRBV3-1/TRBV3-2
length: 17
D: TRBD2
DNA: TGTGCCAGCAGTCCCGACCTAGCGGGGGGGGTGACAGATACGCAGTATTTT
CDR3: CASSPDLAGGVTDTQYF

size: -
J: TRBJ1-2
V: TRBV19
length: 15
D: TRBD1
DNA: TGTGCCAGTAGTACCCCAGGGGGTTCGAACTATGGCTACACCTTC
CDR3: CASSTPGGSNYGYTF

size: -
J: TRBJ2-3
V: TRBV9
length: 18
D: TRBD2
DNA: TGTGCCAGCAGCGTAGGCGGTAGCGGGGGAGGAGGCACAGATACGCAGTATTTT
CDR3: CASSVGGSGGGGTDTQYF

size: -
J: TRBJ2-1
V: TRBV7-9
length: 17
D: TRBD2
DNA: TGTGCCAGCAGCCTCACCCTCGGGGGGGCCGGTTACAATGAGCAGTTCTTC
CDR3: CASSLTLGGAGYNEQFF

size: -
J: TRBJ1-5
V: TRBV27
length: 18
D: TRBD1
DNA: TGTGCCAGCAGAACATTTGCCCTACAGGGGGCAAATGATCAGCCCCAGCATTTT
CDR3: CASRTFALQGANDQPQHF

size: once
J: TRBJ1-5
V: TRBV2
length: 13
D: -
DNA: TGTGCCAGCAGAGGGCAGGGGTTCCAGCCCCAGCATTTT
CDR3: CASRGQGFQPQHF

size: -
J: TRBJ2-3
V: TRBV10-1
length: 16
D: TRBD1
DNA: TGCGCCAGCAGTGGGAGGACAGGGAAACCATCGGATACGCAGTATTTT
CDR3: CASSGRTGKPSDTQYF

size: -
J: TRBJ1-6
V: TRBV5-6
length: 13
D: TRBD1
DNA: TGTGCCAGCAACGGACAGGGGAATTCACCCCTCCACTTT
CDR3: CASNGQGNSPLHF

size: -
J: TRBJ2-7
V: TRBV25-1
length: 15
D: TRBD1
DNA: TGTGCCAGCAAAAAAAAGGGGACAGGAACCTACGAGCAGTACTTC
CDR3: CASKKKGTGTYEQYF

size: -
J: TRBJ2-1
V: TRBV28
length: 15
D: TRBD2
DNA: TGTGCCAGCAGTCGGATGGGACTAGTAAGCAATGAGCAGTTCTTC
CDR3: CASSRMGLVSNEQFF

size: -
J: TRBJ2-1
V: TRBV7-3
length: 13
D: -
DNA: TGTGCCAGCAGCTTAGAACTCAACAATGAGCAGTTCTTC
CDR3: CASSLELNNEQFF

size: -
J: TRBJ2-3
V: TRBV5-4
length: 13
D: -
DNA: TGTGCCAGCAGCTCCTCAGAGGCAGATACGCAGTATTTT
CDR3: CASSSSEADTQYF

size: -
J: TRBJ1-5
V: TRBV18
length: 13
D: -
DNA: TGTGCCAGCTCACCTGACAGTAATCAGCCCCAGCATTTT
CDR3: CASSPDSNQPQHF

size: once
J: TRBJ2-1
V: TRBV7-3
length: 15
D: TRBD1
DNA: TGTGCCAGCAGCAAAGACAGGGCGACCTACAATGAGCAGTTCTTC
CDR3: CASSKDRATYNEQFF

size: -
J: TRBJ2-3
V: TRBV5-6
length: 18
D: TRBD2
DNA: TGTGCCAGCAGCTTAGACCCCCTTGGGCTAGCGGGGACAGATACGCAGTATTTT
CDR3: CASSLDPLGLAGTDTQYF

size: -
J: TRBJ2-7
V: TRBV30
length: 19
D: TRBD2
DNA: TGTGCCTGGAGTGTAACCGGGGGTAGCGGGGGGCCAAGCTCCTACGAGCAGTACTTC
CDR3: CAWSVTGGSGGPSSYEQYF

size: -
J: TRBJ1-5
V: TRBV6-1
length: 15
D: -
DNA: TGTGCCAGCAGTGATGTGAGGGGGGGAAATCAGCCCCAGCATTTT
CDR3: CASSDVRGGNQPQHF

size: -
J: TRBJ1-2
V: TRBV6-5
length: 11
D: -
DNA: TGTGCCAGCGATCGATCTATGGGCTACACCTTC
CDR3: CASDRSMGYTF

size: -
J: TRBJ2-5
V: TRBV21-1
length: 16
D: -
DNA: TGTGCCAGCAGCAATGGGGGGGGCCCCCAACAAGAGACCCAGTACTTC
CDR3: CASSNGGGPQQETQYF

size: -
J: TRBJ1-2
V: TRBV10-1
length: 13
D: -
DNA: TGCGCCAGCAGTGACGGGGGAGACTATGGCTACACCTTC
CDR3: CASSDGGDYGYTF

size: -
J: TRBJ2-1
V: TRBV3-1/TRBV3-2
length: 16
D: TRBD2
DNA: TGTGCCAGCAGCCAAGGGTTGGCGGGGGAGTACAATGAGCAGTTCTTC
CDR3: CASSQGLAGEYNEQFF

size: -
J: TRBJ2-5
V: TRBV4-1
length: 15
D: -
DNA: TGCGCCAGCAGTAATAATAGGCTAGGTGGAGAGACCCAGTACTTC
CDR3: CASSNNRLGGETQYF

size: -
J: TRBJ1-2
V: TRBV30
length: 15
D: TRBD1
DNA: TGTGCCTGGAGCCCAGGACAGGGGGAGTACTATGGCTACACCTTC
CDR3: CAWSPGQGEYYGYTF